A single sample gave rise to the 8 T cell receptor beta chains below, sequenced in a study of regulatory T cells in long-lasting Graves disease. The TCR beta library used iRepertoire HTBI primers with Arm-PCR amplification of CDR3. TCRdb reanalysed the multiplex PCR reads using MiXCR and keeps one entry per CDR3 protein. Found here are some 470,000 distinct CDR3 sequences, about a fifth of them singletons; the top ten hold 6.5% to 9%. Time point noted: persistent/refractory GD, antithyroid drugs over 5 years with positive TRAb. From PBMCs, RNA was extracted and then used to make the TCR library. The specimen comprised peripheral blood mononuclear cells (PBMCs), sampled when the disease was refractory, from a patient treated with antithyroid drugs. All receptors come from a female donor with Graves disease.

The sample holds a few counts of this clonotype. One end of the junction fails to match germline, which may point to a read error. This chain joins TRBV12-3 or TRBV12-4 and TRBJ1-4, with a possible D match to TRBD1 (5 bases). The CDR3 loop spans 14 amino acids. The CDR3: CAGSPGRAGEKLFF. DNA for the CDR3: TGTGCCGGCAGTCCCGGCAGGGCAGGTGAAAAACTGTTTTTT.

The chain uses TRBV18 and TRBJ2-7, with a weak D call TRBD1 (5 bases). Germline V gene lookup returns CDR1 KGHSH and CDR2 LQKENI. Trimming left V 0 bases short and J 6 bases short, with 12 bases between. The CDR3 is 14 residues long. The CDR3 DNA reads as TGTGCCAGCTCACCACCCTATGCAGGGATCGAGCAGTACTTC. Residues: CASSPPYAGIEQYF.

In its sample, this clonotype was seen many times. The chain recombines TRBV28 with TRBJ1-4; D possibly corresponds to TRBD1 (6 bases). This CDR3 spans 16 amino acids. The germline V gene has CDR1 MDHEN and CDR2 SYDVKM. V gave up 5 bases and J gave up 6 bases, with 19 bases separating them. The CDR3 loop reads CASSLNVGGADEKLFF. The CDR3 DNA is TGTGCCAGCAGTCTCAATGTGGGGGGGGCGGATGAAAAACTGTTTTTT. The whole variable domain, remainder taken from reference TRBV28 and TRBJ1-4, is DVKVTQSSRYLVKRTGEKVFLECVQDMDHENMFWYRQDPGLGLRLIYFSYDVKMKEKGDIPEGYSVSREKKERFSLILESASTNQTSMYLCASSLNVGGADEKLFFGSGTQLSVL.

This clonotype was detected only a few times. V is TRBV5-1 and J is TRBJ2-5; 8 bases match TRBD1. The CDR3 length is 16 residues. The J segment lost 7 bases and the V segment lost 2 bases, leaving 13 bases of the junction unmatched. Germline-derived CDR1 and CDR2 are SGHRS and YFSETQ. Here the CDR3 reads CASSLNSGQGWGTQYF. CDR3 DNA: TGCGCCAGCAGCTTAAATTCCGGACAGGGCTGGGGGACCCAGTACTTC.

There are many counts of this clonotype. The chain combines TRBV29-1 with TRBJ1-1, with D perhaps matching TRBD1 (5 bases). The V gene lost 2 bases and the J gene lost 7 bases, with 8 bases spanning the gap. This CDR3 region has 11 residues. Germline V gene data show CDR1 as SQVTM and CDR2 as ANQGSEA. Written as DNA, the CDR3 is TGCAGCGTTGAATCAGGGCTTGAAGCTTTCTTT. It yields the protein CSVESGLEAFF.

As to this clonotype: This clone may be a read error of a much larger clone one base away. This chain connects TRBV12-3 or TRBV12-4 to TRBJ1-2; D is possibly TRBD1 (6 bases). The CDR3 spans 14 residues. V was clipped by 5 bases and J by 4 bases, with 14 bases between them. The CDR3 nucleotides are TGTGCCAGCAGTAGGGGGGACGGCCCCTATGGCTACACCTTC. Translating gives CASSRGDGPYGYTF.

This clonotype is a singleton in its sample. This may arise from a read error, as a much more abundant clone is one base away. This chain joins TRBV6-2 or TRBV6-3 and TRBJ2-5; D is undetermined. Germline-derived CDR1 and CDR2 are MNHEY and SVGEGT. The CDR3 runs to 13 residues. The CDR3 region is CASSYWAVRTLYF. CDR3 DNA sequence: TGTGCCAGCAGTTACTGGGCGGTTCGGACCCTGTACTTC.

The chain couples TRBV19 to TRBJ1-2, with D perhaps matching TRBD1 (5 bases). Trimming took 5 bases from V and 1 from J, leaving 20 bases between them. This CDR3 is 17 amino acids long. CDR1 and CDR2 (germline): LNHDA, SQIVND (reference sequence). Written as DNA, the CDR3 is TGTGCCAGTAGTTCAGGGCTGGACGGAATTTATAACTATGGCTACACCTTC. This gives the protein CASSSGLDGIYNYGYTF.